This T cell receptor (beta chain) was profiled in a study of beta chain features in type 1 diabetes. Study in general: In age, gender and cell yields, patients were similar to healthy donors.

Since all of the isolated RNA was reverse transcribed, expressed TCRB transcripts were what got sequenced. This table comes from immunoSEQ multiplex PCR, and its TCRdb copy is limited to in-frame clones, with some not included. Of about 40,000 clones in the sample, approximately 53% are singletons; the top ten hold about 0.25%. Populations obtained by sorting all exceeded 98% purity. The CDR3 sequence is 14 residues long. CDR1 and CDR2 (germline): LNHDA, SQIVND (reference sequence). With 4 bases clipped from V and 6 bases from J, the junction kept 6 bases outside the gene matches. This rearrangement joins TRBV19 to TRBJ1-5; 7 bases are shared with TRBD1. Sequencing was carried out using stem cell memory CD4+ T cells from blood. The TCR sequence derives from a woman in her 30s in good health. As DNA, the CDR3 is TGTGCCAGTAGTACAGACAGGGCAGGTCAGCCCCAGCATTTT. This translates into CASSTDRAGQPQHF.